This is a list of T cell receptor beta chains from one sample in a study of human T cells and chemical hapten exposure. One entry per CDR3 protein results from TCRdb running MiXCR on the RACE reads. This sample has tens of thousands of distinct CDR3 sequences, with 9.5% to 12% found just once. The specimen comprised whole blood, sampled in connection with sensitization to the hapten diphenylcyclopropenone (DPC). These receptors all stem from a woman aged 40 to 50 with alopecia areata. Some clones in this sample may be carry-over from other donors' samples. The CDR3 runs from the conserved cysteine through the conserved F or W. A D gene is named only where the DNA matches it firmly. Expanded clones get a size class; other rows say once, few or many, or leave the size out.

length: 10
size: -
V: TRBV11-2
J: TRBJ2-1
D: -
DNA: TGTGCCAGCAGCCTCCACCAACCGTTCTTC
CDR3: CASSLHQPFF

length: 11
size: -
V: TRBV28
J: TRBJ2-7
D: -
DNA: TGTGCCAGCTGGGGCCAGTACGAGCAGTACTTC
CDR3: CASWGQYEQYF

length: 15
size: -
V: TRBV7-2
J: TRBJ2-7
D: -
DNA: TGTGCCAGCAGCCCCGGGCCCTTGCAAACCTACGAGCAGTACTTC
CDR3: CASSPGPLQTYEQYF

length: 13
size: -
V: TRBV2
J: TRBJ1-5
D: -
DNA: TGTGCCAGCAGGACATCTTCAGATCAGCCCCAGCATTTT
CDR3: CASRTSSDQPQHF

length: 16
size: few
V: TRBV7-6
J: TRBJ2-1
D: -
DNA: TGTGCCAGCAGCTTAGATCCCGCCCGGCCCCACAATGAGCAGTTCTTC
CDR3: CASSLDPARPHNEQFF

length: 13
size: -
V: TRBV18
J: TRBJ1-2
D: -
DNA: TGTGCCAGCTCACCACCCTCAGCCTATGGCTACACCTTC
CDR3: CASSPPSAYGYTF

length: 13
size: few
V: TRBV20-1
J: TRBJ1-5
D: -
DNA: TGCAGTGCCCGGGGGCAGTTCGATCAGCCCCAGCATTTT
CDR3: CSARGQFDQPQHF

length: 14
size: medium-sized
V: TRBV7-9
J: TRBJ2-1
D: -
DNA: TGTGCCAGCAGCTTTGGGGGGCGGTACAATGAGCAGTTCTTC
CDR3: CASSFGGRYNEQFF

length: 14
size: few
V: TRBV11-3
J: TRBJ2-7
D: -
DNA: TGTGCCAGCAGCTCCCGGGACGGCTCCTACGAGCAGTACTTC
CDR3: CASSSRDGSYEQYF

length: 15
size: many
V: TRBV20-1
J: TRBJ1-2
D: -
DNA: TGCAGTGCACCCTCCGCGACCCCAGCTAACTATGGCTACACCTTC
CDR3: CSAPSATPANYGYTF

length: 12
size: -
V: TRBV28
J: TRBJ2-7
D: -
DNA: TGTGCCAGCAGTTCCCCCGGTTACGAGCAGTACTTC
CDR3: CASSSPGYEQYF

length: 16
size: -
V: TRBV5-1
J: TRBJ2-5
D: -
DNA: TGCGCCAGCAGCTTGACATCAGGGGGACTCGAAGAGACCCAGTACTTC
CDR3: CASSLTSGGLEETQYF

length: 15
size: few
V: TRBV19
J: TRBJ2-3
D: -
DNA: TGTGCCAGTTCTGGTACAGGGCTCATCACAGATACGCAGTATTTT
CDR3: CASSGTGLITDTQYF

length: 13
size: many
V: TRBV7-2
J: TRBJ2-7
D: TRBD2
DNA: TGTGCCAGCAGCTCCGGGATAGTCGGGAGGGCGTACTTC
CDR3: CASSSGIVGRAYF

length: 11
size: many
V: TRBV18
J: TRBJ2-3
D: -
DNA: TGTGCCAGCTCACAGGAGACTGAGCAGTATTTT
CDR3: CASSQETEQYF

length: 15
size: -
V: TRBV10-3
J: TRBJ2-7
D: -
DNA: TGTGCCATCAGTGAAGGGCAATTCAGAGCCTACGAGCAGTACTTC
CDR3: CAISEGQFRAYEQYF

length: 21
size: -
V: TRBV5-1
J: TRBJ2-5
D: TRBD2
DNA: TGCGCCAGCAGTGCGGACGGATTTAAAGGGCTAGCGGGGCAACCAAAAGAGACCCAGTACTTC
CDR3: CASSADGFKGLAGQPKETQYF

length: 16
size: -
V: TRBV7-6
J: TRBJ2-5
D: TRBD2
DNA: TGTGCCAGCAGCCGCGCGAGCGGGGCGTCAGGGGAGACCCAGTACTTC
CDR3: CASSRASGASGETQYF

length: 14
size: many
V: TRBV7-2
J: TRBJ2-3
D: -
DNA: TGTGCCAGCAGCTTGACAGCGGACACAGATACGCAGTATTTT
CDR3: CASSLTADTDTQYF

length: 13
size: -
V: TRBV4-1
J: TRBJ2-7
D: -
DNA: TGCGCCAGCAGCCACCGAGGGGCCTACGAGCAGTACTTC
CDR3: CASSHRGAYEQYF

length: 15
size: -
V: TRBV6-5
J: TRBJ1-3
D: TRBD1
DNA: TGTGCCAGCAGCACGGACAGGCTATCTGGAAACACCATATATTTT
CDR3: CASSTDRLSGNTIYF

length: 16
size: few
V: TRBV28
J: TRBJ2-7
D: -
DNA: TGTGCCAGCAGTCCCGCCCCCGGGACGGCGTCCTACGAGCAGTACTTC
CDR3: CASSPAPGTASYEQYF

length: 17
size: -
V: TRBV11-2
J: TRBJ2-1
D: -
DNA: TGTGCCAGCAGCTTATTGGGCGGGACGAGCTCCTACAATGAGCAGTTCTTC
CDR3: CASSLLGGTSSYNEQFF

length: 14
size: many
V: TRBV6-2/TRBV6-3
J: TRBJ2-7
D: -
DNA: TGTGCCAGCACCCTAGTTGGGGGCGCCTACGAGCAGTACTTC
CDR3: CASTLVGGAYEQYF

length: 13
size: -
V: TRBV6-6
J: TRBJ1-5
D: -
DNA: TGTGCCAGCAGTTACCCCAGGGATCAGCCCCAGCATTTT
CDR3: CASSYPRDQPQHF

length: 12
size: -
V: TRBV9
J: TRBJ2-5
D: -
DNA: TGTGCCAGCAGCGCGAATCAAGAGACCCAGTACTTC
CDR3: CASSANQETQYF

length: 14
size: few
V: TRBV6-2/TRBV6-3
J: TRBJ2-5
D: TRBD1
DNA: TGTGCCAGCAGTCCCGGGACAGGGGATGAGACCCAGTACTTC
CDR3: CASSPGTGDETQYF

length: 15
size: many
V: TRBV10-3
J: TRBJ1-5
D: -
DNA: TGTGCCATCAGTGAGTCTGCAGGTTACAATCAGCCCCAGCATTTT
CDR3: CAISESAGYNQPQHF

length: 13
size: few
V: TRBV11-2
J: TRBJ2-3
D: -
DNA: TGTGCCAGCAGCTTAGGGGTGGCCGATACGCAGTATTTT
CDR3: CASSLGVADTQYF

length: 12
size: few
V: TRBV30
J: TRBJ2-5
D: -
DNA: TGTGCCTGGATGGTGGGCCTTGAGACCCAGTACTTC
CDR3: CAWMVGLETQYF